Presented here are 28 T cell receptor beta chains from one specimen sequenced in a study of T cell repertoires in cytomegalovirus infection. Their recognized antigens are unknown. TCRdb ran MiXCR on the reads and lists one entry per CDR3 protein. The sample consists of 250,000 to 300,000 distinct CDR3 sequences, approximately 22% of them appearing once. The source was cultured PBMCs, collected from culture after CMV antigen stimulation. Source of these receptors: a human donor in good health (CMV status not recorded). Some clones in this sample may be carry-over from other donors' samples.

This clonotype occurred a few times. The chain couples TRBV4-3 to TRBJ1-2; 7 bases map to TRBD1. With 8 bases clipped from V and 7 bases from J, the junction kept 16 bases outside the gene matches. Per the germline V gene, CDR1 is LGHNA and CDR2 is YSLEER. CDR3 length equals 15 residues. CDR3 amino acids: CASGDAQGVFSGYTF. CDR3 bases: TGCGCCAGCGGAGACGCGCAGGGGGTATTTAGTGGCTACACCTTC.

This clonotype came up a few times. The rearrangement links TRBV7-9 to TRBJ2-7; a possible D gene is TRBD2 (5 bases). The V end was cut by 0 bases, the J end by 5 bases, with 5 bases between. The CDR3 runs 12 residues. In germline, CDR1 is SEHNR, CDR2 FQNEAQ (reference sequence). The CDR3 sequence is CASSLAGDEQYF. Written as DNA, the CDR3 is TGTGCCAGCAGCTTAGCGGGAGACGAGCAGTACTTC.

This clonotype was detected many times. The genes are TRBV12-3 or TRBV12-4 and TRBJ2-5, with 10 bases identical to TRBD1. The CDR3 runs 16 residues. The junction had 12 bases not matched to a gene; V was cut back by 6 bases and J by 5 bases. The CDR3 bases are TGTGCCAGCAGACGGGCCGGGACAGGGGTCCTGGAGACCCAGTACTTC. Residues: CASRRAGTGVLETQYF.

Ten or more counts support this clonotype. CDR3 amino acids: CASSTISGRSDTQYF. The CDR3 nucleotides are TGTGCCAGCAGCACTATTAGCGGGAGATCAGATACGCAGTATTTT. This chain uses TRBV7-6 with TRBJ2-3; 9 bases are a match to TRBD2. The germline CDR1 and CDR2 sequences are SGHVS and FNYEAQ. CDR3 length: 15 amino acids. V shed 5 bases and J 4 bases; nucleotides not matched to a gene: 7. Full variable domain (outside the CDR3, taken from reference TRBV7-6 and TRBJ2-3): GAGVSQSPRYKVTKRGQDVALRCDPISGHVSLYWYRQALGQGPEFLTYFNYEAQQDKSGLPNDRFSAERPEGSISTLTIQRTEQRDSAMYRCASSTISGRSDTQYFGPGTRLTVL.

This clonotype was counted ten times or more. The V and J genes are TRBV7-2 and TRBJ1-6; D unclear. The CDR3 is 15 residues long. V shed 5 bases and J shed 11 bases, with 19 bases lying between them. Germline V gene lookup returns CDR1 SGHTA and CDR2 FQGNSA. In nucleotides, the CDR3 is TGTGCCAGCAGCCTCAAGCGGAGCCATGAGACACCCCTCCACTTT. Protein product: CASSLKRSHETPLHF. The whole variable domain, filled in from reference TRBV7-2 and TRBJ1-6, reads GAGVSQSPSNKVTEKGKDVELRCDPISGHTALYWYRQSLGQGLEFLIYFQGNSAPDKSGLPSDRFSAERTGGSVSTLTIQRTQQEDSAVYLCASSLKRSHETPLHFGNGTRLTVT.

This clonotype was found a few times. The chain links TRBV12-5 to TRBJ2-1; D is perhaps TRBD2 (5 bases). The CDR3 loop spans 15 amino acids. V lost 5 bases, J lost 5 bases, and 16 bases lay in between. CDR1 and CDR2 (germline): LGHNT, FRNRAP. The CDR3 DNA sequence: TGTGCTAGTGGTCCCCCATTCGGGAAGAACAATGAGCAGTTCTTC. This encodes CASGPPFGKNNEQFF.

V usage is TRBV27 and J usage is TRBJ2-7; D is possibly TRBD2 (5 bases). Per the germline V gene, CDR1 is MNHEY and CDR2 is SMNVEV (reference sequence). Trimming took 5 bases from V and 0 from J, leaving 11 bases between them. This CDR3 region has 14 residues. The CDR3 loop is CASSVQEGSYEQYF. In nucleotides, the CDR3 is TGTGCCAGCAGTGTCCAAGAGGGCTCCTACGAGCAGTACTTC.

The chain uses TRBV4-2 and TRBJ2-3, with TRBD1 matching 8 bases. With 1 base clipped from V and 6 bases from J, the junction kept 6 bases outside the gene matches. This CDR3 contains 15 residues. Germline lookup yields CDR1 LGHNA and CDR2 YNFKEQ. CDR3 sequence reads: CASSQATGARDTQYF. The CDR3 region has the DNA TGTGCCAGCAGCCAAGCGACAGGGGCGAGGGATACGCAGTATTTT.

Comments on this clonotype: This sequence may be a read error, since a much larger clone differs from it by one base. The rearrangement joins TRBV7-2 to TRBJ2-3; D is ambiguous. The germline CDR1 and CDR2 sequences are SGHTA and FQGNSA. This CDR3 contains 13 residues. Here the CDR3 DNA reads TGTGTCAGCAGCCCAGTGAACACAGATACGCAGTATTTT. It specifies CVSSPVNTDTQYF. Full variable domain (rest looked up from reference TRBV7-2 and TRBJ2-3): GAGVSQSPSNKVTEKGKDVELRCDPISGHTALYWYRQSLGQGLEFLIYFQGNSAPDKSGLPSDRFSAERTGGSVSTLTIQRTQQEDSAVYLCVSSPVNTDTQYFGPGTRLTVL.

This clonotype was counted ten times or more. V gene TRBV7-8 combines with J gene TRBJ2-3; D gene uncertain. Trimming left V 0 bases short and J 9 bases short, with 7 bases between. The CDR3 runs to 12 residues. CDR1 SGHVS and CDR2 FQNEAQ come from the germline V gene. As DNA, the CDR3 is TGTGCCAGCAGCTTAGCTCTGGGGACGCAGTATTTT. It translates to CASSLALGTQYF.

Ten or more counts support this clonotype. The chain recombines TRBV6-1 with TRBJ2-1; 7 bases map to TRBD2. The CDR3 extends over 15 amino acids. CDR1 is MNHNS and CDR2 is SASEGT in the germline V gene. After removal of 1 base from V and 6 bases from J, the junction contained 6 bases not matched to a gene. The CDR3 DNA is TGTGCCAGCAGTGAAGTCAGCGGGACCCTCAATGAGCAGTTCTTC. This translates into CASSEVSGTLNEQFF.

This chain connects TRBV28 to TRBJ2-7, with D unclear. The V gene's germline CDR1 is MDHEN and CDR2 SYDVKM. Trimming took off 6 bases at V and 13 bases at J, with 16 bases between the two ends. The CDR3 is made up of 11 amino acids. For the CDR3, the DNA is TGTGCCAGCAGCCTCGGAGCGAGGAGATACTTC. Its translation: CASSLGARRYF.

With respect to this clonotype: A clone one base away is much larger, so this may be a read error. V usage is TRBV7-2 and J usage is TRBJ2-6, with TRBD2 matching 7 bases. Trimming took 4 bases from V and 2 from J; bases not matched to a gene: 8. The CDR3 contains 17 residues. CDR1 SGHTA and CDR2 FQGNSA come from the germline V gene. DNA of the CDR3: TGTGCCAGCAGCTCCGGACTAGTGGGAGCTGGGGCCAACGTCCTGACTTTC. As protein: CASSSGLVGAGANVLTF.

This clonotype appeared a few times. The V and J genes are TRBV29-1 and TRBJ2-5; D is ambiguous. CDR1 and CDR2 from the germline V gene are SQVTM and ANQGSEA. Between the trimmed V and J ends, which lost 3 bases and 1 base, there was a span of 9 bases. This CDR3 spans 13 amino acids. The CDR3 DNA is TGCAGCGTTGACTCAATCCTCCAAGAGACCCAGTACTTC. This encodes CSVDSILQETQYF.

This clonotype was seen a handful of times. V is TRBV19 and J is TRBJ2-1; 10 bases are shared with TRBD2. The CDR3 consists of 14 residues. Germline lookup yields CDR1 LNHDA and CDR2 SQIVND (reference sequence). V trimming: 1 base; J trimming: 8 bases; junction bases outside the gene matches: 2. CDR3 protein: CASSIVLAGDEQFF. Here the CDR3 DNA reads TGTGCCAGTAGTATAGTCCTAGCGGGAGATGAGCAGTTCTTC.

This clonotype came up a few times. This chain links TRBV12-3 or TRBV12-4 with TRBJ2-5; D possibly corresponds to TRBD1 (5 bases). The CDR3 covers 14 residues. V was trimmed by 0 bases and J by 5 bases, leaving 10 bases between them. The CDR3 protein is CASSLAVRAETQYF. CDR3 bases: TGTGCCAGCAGTTTAGCTGTCAGGGCGGAGACCCAGTACTTC.

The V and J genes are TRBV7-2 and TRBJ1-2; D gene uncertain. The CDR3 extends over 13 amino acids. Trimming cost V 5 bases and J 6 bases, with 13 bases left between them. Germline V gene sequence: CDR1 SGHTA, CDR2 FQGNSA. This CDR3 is CASSDIVQHGYTF. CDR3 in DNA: TGTGCCAGCAGCGACATCGTCCAGCATGGCTACACCTTC.

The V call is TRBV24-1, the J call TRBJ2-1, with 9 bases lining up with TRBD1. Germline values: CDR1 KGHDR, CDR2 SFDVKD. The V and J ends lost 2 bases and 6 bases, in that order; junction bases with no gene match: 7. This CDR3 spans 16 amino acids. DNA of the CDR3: TGTGCCACCAGTGATTCCCGACAGGGGGACGTCAATGAGCAGTTCTTC. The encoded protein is CATSDSRQGDVNEQFF.

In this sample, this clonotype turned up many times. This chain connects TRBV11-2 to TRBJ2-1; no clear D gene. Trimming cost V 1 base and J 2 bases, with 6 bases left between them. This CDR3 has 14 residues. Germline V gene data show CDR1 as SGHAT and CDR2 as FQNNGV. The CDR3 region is CASSLVATYNEQFF. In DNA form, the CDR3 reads TGTGCCAGCAGCTTAGTAGCTACCTACAATGAGCAGTTCTTC.

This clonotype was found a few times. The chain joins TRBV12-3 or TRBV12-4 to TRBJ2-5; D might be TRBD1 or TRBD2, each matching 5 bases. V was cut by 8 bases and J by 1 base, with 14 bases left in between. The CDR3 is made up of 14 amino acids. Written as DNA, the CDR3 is TGTGCCAGCTCCCCGGGGCCCACCCAAGAGACCCAGTACTTC. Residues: CASSPGPTQETQYF.

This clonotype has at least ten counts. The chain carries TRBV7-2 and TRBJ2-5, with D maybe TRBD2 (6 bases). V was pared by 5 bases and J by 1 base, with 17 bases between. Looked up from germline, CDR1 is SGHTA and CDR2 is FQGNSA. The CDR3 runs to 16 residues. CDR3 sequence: CASSKIAATIQETQYF. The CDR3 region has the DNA TGTGCCAGCAGCAAGATAGCGGCTACAATCCAAGAGACCCAGTACTTC.

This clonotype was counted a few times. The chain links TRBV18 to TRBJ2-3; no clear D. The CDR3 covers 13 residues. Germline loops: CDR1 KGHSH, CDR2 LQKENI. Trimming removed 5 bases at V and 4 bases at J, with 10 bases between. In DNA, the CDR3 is TGTGCCAGCTCATTCATGCATCCAGATACGCAGTATTTT. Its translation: CASSFMHPDTQYF. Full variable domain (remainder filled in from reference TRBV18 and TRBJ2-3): NAGVMQNPRHLVRRRGQEARLRCSPMKGHSHVYWYRQLPEEGLKFMVYLQKENIIDESGMPKERFSAEFPKEGPSILRIQQVVRGDSAAYFCASSFMHPDTQYFGPGTRLTVL.

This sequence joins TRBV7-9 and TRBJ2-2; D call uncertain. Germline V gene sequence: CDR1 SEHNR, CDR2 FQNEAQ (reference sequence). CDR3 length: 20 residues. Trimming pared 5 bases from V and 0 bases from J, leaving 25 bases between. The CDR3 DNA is TGTGCCAGCAGCCCGCGTCAATACCCTTTGAGTAGATCGAACACCGGGGAGCTGTTTTTT. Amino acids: CASSPRQYPLSRSNTGELFF.

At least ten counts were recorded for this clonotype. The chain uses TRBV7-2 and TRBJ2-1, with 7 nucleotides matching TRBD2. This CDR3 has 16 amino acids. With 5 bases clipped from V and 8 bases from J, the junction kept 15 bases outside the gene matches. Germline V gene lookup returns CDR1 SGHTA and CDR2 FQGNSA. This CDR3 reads CASSPAGTQGGHEQFF. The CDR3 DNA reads TGTGCCAGCAGCCCAGCCGGGACCCAGGGAGGGCATGAGCAGTTCTTC.

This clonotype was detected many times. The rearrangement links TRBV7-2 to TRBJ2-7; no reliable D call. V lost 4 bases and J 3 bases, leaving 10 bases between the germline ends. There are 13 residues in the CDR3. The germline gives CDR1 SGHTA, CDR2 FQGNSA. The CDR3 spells CASSSRIGYEQYF. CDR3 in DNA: TGTGCCAGCAGCTCCAGGATTGGCTACGAGCAGTACTTC.

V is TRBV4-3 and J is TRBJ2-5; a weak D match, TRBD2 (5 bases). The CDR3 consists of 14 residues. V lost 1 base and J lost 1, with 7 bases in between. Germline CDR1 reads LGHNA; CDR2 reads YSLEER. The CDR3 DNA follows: TGCGCCAGCAGCCAAGGGACTCTCCAAGAGACCCAGTACTTC. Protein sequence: CASSQGTLQETQYF.

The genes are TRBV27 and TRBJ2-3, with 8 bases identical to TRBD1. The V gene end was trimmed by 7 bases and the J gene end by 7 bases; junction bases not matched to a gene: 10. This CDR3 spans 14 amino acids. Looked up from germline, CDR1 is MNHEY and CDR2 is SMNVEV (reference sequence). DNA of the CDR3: TGTGCCAGCAAATGGGGACAGGAAGATCATACGCAGTATTTT. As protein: CASKWGQEDHTQYF.

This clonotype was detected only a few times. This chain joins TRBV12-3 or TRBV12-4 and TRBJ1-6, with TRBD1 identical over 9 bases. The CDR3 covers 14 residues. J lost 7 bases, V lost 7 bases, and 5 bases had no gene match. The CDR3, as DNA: TGTGCCAGCACCCCGGGACAGGGCAATTCACCCCTCCACTTT. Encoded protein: CASTPGQGNSPLHF.